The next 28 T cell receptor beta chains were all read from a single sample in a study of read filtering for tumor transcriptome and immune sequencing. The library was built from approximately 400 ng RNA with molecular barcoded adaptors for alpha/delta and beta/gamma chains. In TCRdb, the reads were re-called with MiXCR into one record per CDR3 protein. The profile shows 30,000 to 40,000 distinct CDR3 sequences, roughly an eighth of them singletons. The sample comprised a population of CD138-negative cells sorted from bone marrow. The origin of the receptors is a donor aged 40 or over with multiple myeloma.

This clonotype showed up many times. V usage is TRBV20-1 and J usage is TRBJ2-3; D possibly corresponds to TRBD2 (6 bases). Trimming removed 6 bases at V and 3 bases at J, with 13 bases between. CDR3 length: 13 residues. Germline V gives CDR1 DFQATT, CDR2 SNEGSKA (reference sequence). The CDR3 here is CSAEGRITDTQYF. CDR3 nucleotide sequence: TGCAGTGCGGAGGGACGGATTACAGATACGCAGTATTTT.

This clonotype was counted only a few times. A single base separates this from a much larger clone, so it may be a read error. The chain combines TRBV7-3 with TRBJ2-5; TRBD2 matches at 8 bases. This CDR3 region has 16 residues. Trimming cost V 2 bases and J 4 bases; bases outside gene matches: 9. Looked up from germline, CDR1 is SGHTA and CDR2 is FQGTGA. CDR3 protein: CASSLEAGVLRETQYF. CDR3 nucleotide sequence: TGTGCCAGCAGCTTAGAAGCGGGGGTACTCCGAGAGACCCAGTACTTC.

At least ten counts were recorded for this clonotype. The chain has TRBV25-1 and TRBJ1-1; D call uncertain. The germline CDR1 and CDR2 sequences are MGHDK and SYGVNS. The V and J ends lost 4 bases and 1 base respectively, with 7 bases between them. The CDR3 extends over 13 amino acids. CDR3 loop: CASSGGGNTEAFF. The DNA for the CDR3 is TGTGCCAGCAGTGGCGGTGGGAACACTGAAGCTTTCTTT. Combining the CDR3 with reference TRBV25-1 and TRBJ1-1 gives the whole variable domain EADIYQTPRYLVIGTGKKITLECSQTMGHDKMYWYQQDPGMELHLIHYSYGVNSTEKGDLSSESTVSRIRTEHFPLTLESARPSHTSQYLCASSGGGNTEAFFGQGTRLTVV.

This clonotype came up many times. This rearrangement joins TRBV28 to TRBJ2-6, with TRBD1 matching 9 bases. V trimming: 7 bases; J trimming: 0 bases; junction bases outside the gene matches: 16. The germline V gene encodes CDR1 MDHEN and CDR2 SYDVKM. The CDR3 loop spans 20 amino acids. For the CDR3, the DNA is TGTGCCAGCACCAACGGGGTGTTGGACAGGGGATACTCTGGGGCCAACGTCCTGACTTTC. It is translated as CASTNGVLDRGYSGANVLTF.

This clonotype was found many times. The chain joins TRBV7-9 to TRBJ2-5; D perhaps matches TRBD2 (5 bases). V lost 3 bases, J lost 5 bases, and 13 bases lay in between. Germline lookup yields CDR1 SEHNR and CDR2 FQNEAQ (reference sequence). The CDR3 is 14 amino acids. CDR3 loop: CASSLPIPGETQYF. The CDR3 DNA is TGTGCCAGCAGCTTGCCCATACCGGGGGAGACCCAGTACTTC.

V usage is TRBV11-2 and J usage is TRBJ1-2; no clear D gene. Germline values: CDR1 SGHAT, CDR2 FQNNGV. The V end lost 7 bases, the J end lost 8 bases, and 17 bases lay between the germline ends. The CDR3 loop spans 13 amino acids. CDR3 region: CASTGPGDAGYTF. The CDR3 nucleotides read TGTGCCAGCACCGGACCCGGGGATGCAGGCTACACCTTC.

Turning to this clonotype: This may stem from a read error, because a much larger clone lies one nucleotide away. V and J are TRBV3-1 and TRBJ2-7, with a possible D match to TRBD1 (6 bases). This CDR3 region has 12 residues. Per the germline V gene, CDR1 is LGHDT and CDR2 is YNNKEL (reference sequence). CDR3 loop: CASSQGTAEPYF. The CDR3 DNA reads TGTGCCAGCAGCCAAGGGACAGCCGAGCCGTACTTC.

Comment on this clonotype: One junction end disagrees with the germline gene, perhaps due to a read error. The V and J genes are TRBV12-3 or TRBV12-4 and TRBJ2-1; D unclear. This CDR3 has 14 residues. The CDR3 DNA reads TGTGCCAGCTCCGTGACCTTAAACCCCAATGAGCAGTCCTTC. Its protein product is CASSVTLNPNEQSF.

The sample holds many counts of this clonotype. The CDR3 DNA reads TGTGCCACCTGGCGGGGGGGATGGACAGATACGCAGTATTTT. Protein: CATWRGGWTDTQYF. The chain couples TRBV7-9 to TRBJ2-3; 9 bases are shared with TRBD2. V shed 10 bases and J 3 bases; nucleotides not matched to a gene: 8. The CDR3 extends over 14 amino acids. The germline CDR1 and CDR2 sequences are SEHNR and FQNEAQ (reference sequence).

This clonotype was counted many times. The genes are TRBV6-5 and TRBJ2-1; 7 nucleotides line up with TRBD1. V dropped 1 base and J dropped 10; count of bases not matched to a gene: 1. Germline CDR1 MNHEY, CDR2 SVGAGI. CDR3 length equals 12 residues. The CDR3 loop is CASSYLDREQFF. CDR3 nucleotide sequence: TGTGCCAGCAGTTACTTGGACAGGGAGCAGTTCTTC.

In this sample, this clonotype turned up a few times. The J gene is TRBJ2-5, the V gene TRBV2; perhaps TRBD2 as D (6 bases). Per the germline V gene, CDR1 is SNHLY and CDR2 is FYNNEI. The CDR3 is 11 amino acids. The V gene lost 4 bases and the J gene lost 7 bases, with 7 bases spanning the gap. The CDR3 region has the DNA TGTGCCAGCAGTGTGGGGGGGACCCAGTACTTC. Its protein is CASSVGGTQYF.

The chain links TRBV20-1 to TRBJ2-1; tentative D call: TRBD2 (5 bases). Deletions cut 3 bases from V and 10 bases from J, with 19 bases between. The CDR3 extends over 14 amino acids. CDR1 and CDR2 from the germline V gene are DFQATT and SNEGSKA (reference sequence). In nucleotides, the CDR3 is TGCAGTGCTAGGAGATACGGGGTGAGGCAAGAGCAGTTCTTC. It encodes CSARRYGVRQEQFF.

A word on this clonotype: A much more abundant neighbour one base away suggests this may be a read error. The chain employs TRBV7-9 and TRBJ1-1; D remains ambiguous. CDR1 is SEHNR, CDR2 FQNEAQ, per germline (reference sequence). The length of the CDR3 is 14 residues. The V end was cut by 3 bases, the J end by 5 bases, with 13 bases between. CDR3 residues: CASSFSSLGTEAFF. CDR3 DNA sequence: TGTGCCAGCAGCTTCTCCTCCCTGGGGACTGAAGCTTTCTTT. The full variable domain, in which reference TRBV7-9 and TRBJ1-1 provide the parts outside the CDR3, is DTGVSQNPRHKITKRGQNVTFRCDPISEHNRLYWYRQTLGQGPEFLTYFQNEAQLEKSRLLSDRFSAERPKGSFSTLEIQRTEQGDSAMYLCASSFSSLGTEAFFGQGTRLTVV.

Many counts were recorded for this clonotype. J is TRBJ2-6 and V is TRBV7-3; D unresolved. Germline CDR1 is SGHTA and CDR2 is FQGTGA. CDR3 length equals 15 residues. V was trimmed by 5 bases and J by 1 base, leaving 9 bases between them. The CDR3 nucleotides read TGTGCCAGCAGCAAAAAAGAGTCTGGGGCCAACGTCCTGACTTTC. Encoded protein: CASSKKESGANVLTF.

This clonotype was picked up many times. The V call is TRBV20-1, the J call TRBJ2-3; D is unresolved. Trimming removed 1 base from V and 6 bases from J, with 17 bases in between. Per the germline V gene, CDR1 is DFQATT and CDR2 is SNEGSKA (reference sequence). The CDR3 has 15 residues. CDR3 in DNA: TGCAGTGCTAGAGGTCCGATTATCAAAGGGGATACGCAGTATTTT. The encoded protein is CSARGPIIKGDTQYF.

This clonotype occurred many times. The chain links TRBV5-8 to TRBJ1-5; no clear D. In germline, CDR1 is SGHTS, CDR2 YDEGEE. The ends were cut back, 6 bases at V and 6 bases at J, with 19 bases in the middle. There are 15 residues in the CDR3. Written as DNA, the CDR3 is TGTGCCAGCATCAAACTTAAGACCCGTTTTCAGCCCCAGCATTTT. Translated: CASIKLKTRFQPQHF.

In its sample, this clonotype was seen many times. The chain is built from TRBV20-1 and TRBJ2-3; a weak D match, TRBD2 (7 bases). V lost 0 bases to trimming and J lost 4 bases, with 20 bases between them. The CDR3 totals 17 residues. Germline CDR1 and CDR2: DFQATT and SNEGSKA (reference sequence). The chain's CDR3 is CSARDLSMRGGSDTQYF. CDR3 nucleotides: TGCAGTGCTAGAGATCTTTCAATGAGGGGGGGCTCAGATACGCAGTATTTT.

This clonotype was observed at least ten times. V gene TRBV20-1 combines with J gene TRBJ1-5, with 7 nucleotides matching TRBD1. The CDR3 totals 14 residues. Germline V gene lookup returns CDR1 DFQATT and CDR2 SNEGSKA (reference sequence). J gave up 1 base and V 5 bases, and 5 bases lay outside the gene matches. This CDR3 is CSALGTASNQPQHF. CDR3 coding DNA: TGCAGTGCTCTAGGGACAGCCAGCAATCAGCCCCAGCATTTT.

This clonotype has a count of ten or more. The CDR3 DNA sequence: TGTGCCACCAGCAGAGAGCCCGAAAACATTCAGTACTTC. It is translated as CATSREPENIQYF. The chain combines TRBV15 with TRBJ2-4; no clear D gene. The CDR3 has 13 amino acids. Germline CDR1 is LNHNV and CDR2 is YYDKDF (reference sequence). Trimming took 0 bases from V and 5 from J, leaving 5 bases between them.

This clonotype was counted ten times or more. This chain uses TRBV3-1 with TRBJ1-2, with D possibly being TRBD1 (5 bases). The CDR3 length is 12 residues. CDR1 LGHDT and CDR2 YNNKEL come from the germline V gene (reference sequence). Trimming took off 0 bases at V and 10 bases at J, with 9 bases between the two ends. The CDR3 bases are TGTGCCAGCAGCCAAGATGTAGGGGACTACACCTTC. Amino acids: CASSQDVGDYTF.

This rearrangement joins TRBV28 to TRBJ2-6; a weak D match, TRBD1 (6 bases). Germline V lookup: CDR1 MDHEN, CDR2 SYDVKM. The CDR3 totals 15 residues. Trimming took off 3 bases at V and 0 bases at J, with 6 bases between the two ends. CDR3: CASSLTGSGANVLTF. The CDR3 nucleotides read TGTGCCAGCAGTTTGACAGGCTCTGGGGCCAACGTCCTGACTTTC.

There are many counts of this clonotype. The CDR3 reads CASSFAVAPDTQYF. The CDR3 DNA reads TGTGCCAGCAGCTTTGCCGTAGCACCAGATACGCAGTATTTT. The rearrangement uses TRBV5-6 and TRBJ2-3; D is undetermined. Trimming removed 2 bases from V and 4 bases from J, with 11 bases in between. Germline V gives CDR1 SGHDT, CDR2 YYEEEE. This CDR3 region has 14 residues. Complete variable domain (other parts from reference TRBV5-6 and TRBJ2-3): DAGVTQSPTHLIKTRGQQVTLRCSPKSGHDTVSWYQQALGQGPQFIFQYYEEEERQRGNFPDRFSGHQFPNYSSELNVNALLLGDSALYLCASSFAVAPDTQYFGPGTRLTVL.

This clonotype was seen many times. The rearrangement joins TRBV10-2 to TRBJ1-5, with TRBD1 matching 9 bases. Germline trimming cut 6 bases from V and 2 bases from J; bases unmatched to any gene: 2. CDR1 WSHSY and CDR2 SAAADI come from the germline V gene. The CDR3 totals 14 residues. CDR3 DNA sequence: TGCGCCAGCAGCAGGACAGGGGGCAATCAGCCCCAGCATTTT. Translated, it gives CASSRTGGNQPQHF.

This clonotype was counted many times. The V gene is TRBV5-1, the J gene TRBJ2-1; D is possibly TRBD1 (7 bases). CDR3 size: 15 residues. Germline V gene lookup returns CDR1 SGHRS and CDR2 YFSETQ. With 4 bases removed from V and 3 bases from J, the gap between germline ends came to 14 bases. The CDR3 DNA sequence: TGCGCCAGCAGCCTCGGTCAGGGGGGCTACAATGAGCAGTTCTTC. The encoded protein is CASSLGQGGYNEQFF.

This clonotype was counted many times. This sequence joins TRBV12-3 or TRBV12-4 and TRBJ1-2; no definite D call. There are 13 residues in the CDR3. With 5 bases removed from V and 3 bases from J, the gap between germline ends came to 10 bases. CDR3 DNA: TGTGCCAGCAGTCCCCGGGAGGACTATGGCTACACCTTC. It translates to CASSPREDYGYTF.

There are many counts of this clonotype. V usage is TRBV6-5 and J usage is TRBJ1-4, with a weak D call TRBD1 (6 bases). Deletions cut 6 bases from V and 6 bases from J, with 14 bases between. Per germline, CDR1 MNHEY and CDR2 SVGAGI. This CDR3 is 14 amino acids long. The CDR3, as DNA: TGTGCCAGCAGCGGCCAGGGGAGTGATGAAAAACTGTTTTTT. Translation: CASSGQGSDEKLFF.

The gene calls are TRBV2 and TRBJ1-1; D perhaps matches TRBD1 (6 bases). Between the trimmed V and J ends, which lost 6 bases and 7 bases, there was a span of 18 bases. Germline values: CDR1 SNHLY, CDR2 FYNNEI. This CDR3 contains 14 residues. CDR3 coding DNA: TGTGCCAGCAGCCAAGGGGGGATCGCCATTGAAGCTTTCTTT. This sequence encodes CASSQGGIAIEAFF.

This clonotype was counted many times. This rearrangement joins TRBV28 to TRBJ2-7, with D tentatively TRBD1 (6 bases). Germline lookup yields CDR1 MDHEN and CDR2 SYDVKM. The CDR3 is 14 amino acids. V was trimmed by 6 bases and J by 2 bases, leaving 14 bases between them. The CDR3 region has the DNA TGTGCCAGCAGAAAACCGGGACACACCTACGAGCAGTACTTC. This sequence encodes CASRKPGHTYEQYF.